The 17 T cell receptor beta chains in this list originate from one sample, sequenced in a study of blood T cell repertoires in COVID-19. Clones were read by immunoSEQ multiplex PCR, and TCRdb kept only the in-frame ones, dropping some. Here the sample spans over 80,000 clones, roughly nine tenths being singletons. Sequencing was performed on peripheral blood. All receptors derive from a human donor with active COVID-19. The donor label of this sample is uncertain.

The CDR3 region has the DNA TGCGCCAGCAGCCCTCTTATCTTCTCCTACAATGAGCAGTTCTTC. This encodes CASSPLIFSYNEQFF. The rearrangement links TRBV5-1 to TRBJ2-1; D not certain. Trimming pared 4 bases from V and 0 bases from J, leaving 11 bases between. The CDR3 length is 15 residues. From germline, CDR1 is SGHRS and CDR2 YFSETQ.

This chain uses TRBV7-8 with TRBJ1-6; 9 bases align to TRBD1. From germline, CDR1 is SGHVS and CDR2 FQNEAQ. Trimming at V came to 5 bases and at J to 10 bases, leaving 6 bases not matched to a gene. This CDR3 is built from 14 residues. CDR3 sequence (DNA): TGTGCCAGCAGCCAGACGGGACAGGGATCACCCCTCCACTTT. It translates to CASSQTGQGSPLHF.

The V gene is TRBV5-1, the J gene TRBJ2-2; D not certain. Germline lookup yields CDR1 SGHRS and CDR2 YFSETQ. Trimming cost V 4 bases and J 6 bases, with 10 bases left between them. There are 13 residues in the CDR3. The DNA of the CDR3 is TGCGCCAGCAGCCAACTGAGTGCCGGGGAGCTGTTTTTT. Residues: CASSQLSAGELFF.

This clone has only a few counts. The genes are TRBV24-1 and TRBJ2-7; 9 nucleotides line up with TRBD1. Trimming at V came to 4 bases and at J to 6 bases, leaving 12 bases not matched to a gene. CDR3 length: 16 residues. Germline V CDR1 and CDR2: KGHDR, SFDVKD. CDR3 in DNA: TGTGCCACCAGTGAATCCACAGGGGGCTTAATGCGCGAGCAGTACTTC. Encoded protein: CATSESTGGLMREQYF.

V and J are TRBV5-5 and TRBJ2-1; D might be TRBD1 (5 bases). CDR1 is SGHKS and CDR2 is YYEKEE in the germline V gene (reference sequence). The CDR3 is 13 residues long. Trimming stripped 4 bases from V and 2 bases from J, with 7 bases between. The CDR3 is CASSPGPYNEQFF. The CDR3 region has the DNA TGTGCCAGCAGCCCAGGGCCCTACAATGAGCAGTTCTTC.

The J gene is TRBJ2-7, the V gene TRBV29-1; D is possibly TRBD1 (6 bases). Per germline, CDR1 SQVTM and CDR2 ANQGSEA. This CDR3 contains 13 residues. Between the trimmed V and J ends, which lost 4 bases and 0 bases, there was a span of 10 bases. This CDR3 reads CSVGTASSYEQYF. The CDR3 DNA sequence: TGCAGCGTTGGGACAGCGAGCTCCTACGAGCAGTACTTC.

This chain joins TRBV7-3 and TRBJ2-1; a weak D match, TRBD2 (6 bases). Trimming shortened V by 5 bases and J by 9 bases, and 14 bases separated the two germline ends. Germline values: CDR1 SGHTA, CDR2 FQGTGA. This CDR3 is 13 amino acids long. The chain's CDR3 is CASSSTSNSEQFF. In DNA form, the CDR3 reads TGTGCCAGCAGCAGTACTAGCAACAGTGAGCAGTTCTTC.

This rearrangement joins TRBV4-1 to TRBJ1-5, with 8 bases that match TRBD1. Germline-derived CDR1 and CDR2 are MGHRA and YSYEKL. The CDR3 contains 13 residues. The junction had 2 bases not matched to a gene; V was cut back by 4 bases and J by 6 bases. The CDR3: CASSPTGGQPQHF. The CDR3 coding sequence is TGCGCCAGCAGCCCCACAGGGGGTCAGCCCCAGCATTTT.

The J gene is TRBJ2-5, the V gene TRBV7-3, with D possibly matching TRBD1 (6 bases). The V end was cut by 5 bases, the J end by 5 bases, with 12 bases between. Per the germline V gene, CDR1 is SGHTA and CDR2 is FQGTGA. The CDR3 covers 13 residues. In nucleotides, the CDR3 is TGTGCCAGCAGCGGGAGTGGGGGCGAGACCCAGTACTTC. It is translated as CASSGSGGETQYF.

The chain links TRBV5-5 to TRBJ1-5; tentative D call: TRBD1 (5 bases). The CDR3 sequence is 14 residues long. The germline V and J ends were trimmed by 0 bases and 3 bases, with 7 bases remaining between them. Germline-derived CDR1 and CDR2 are SGHKS and YYEKEE (reference sequence). The CDR3 DNA reads TGTGCCAGCAGCTTGGTGACAGTCAATCAGCCCCAGCATTTT. This codes for CASSLVTVNQPQHF. The whole variable domain, remainder taken from reference TRBV5-5 and TRBJ1-5, is DAGVTQSPTHLIKTRGQQVTLRCSPISGHKSVSWYQQVLGQGPQFIFQYYEKEERGRGNFPDRFSARQFPNYSSELNVNALLLGDSALYLCASSLVTVNQPQHFGDGTRLSIL.

The V gene is TRBV19, the J gene TRBJ1-5, with D possibly being TRBD1 (6 bases). Trimming cost V 2 bases and J 0 bases, with 11 bases left between them. The CDR3 covers 16 residues. Per germline, CDR1 LNHDA and CDR2 SQIVND (reference sequence). The CDR3 sequence is CASSIKTGYSNQPQHF. CDR3 DNA sequence: TGTGCCAGTAGTATAAAGACAGGTTATAGCAATCAGCCCCAGCATTTT.

The table lists this clone with a few counts. CDR3 sequence: CASSQVVGTGNTGELFF. CDR3 DNA: TGTGCCAGCAGCCAAGTTGTCGGTACAGGGAACACCGGGGAGCTGTTTTTT. The chain links TRBV3-1 (or the pseudogene TRBV3-2) to TRBJ2-2; TRBD1 is a possible D gene (5 bases). The V end was cut by 1 base, the J end by 1 base, with 13 bases between. The length of the CDR3 is 17 residues. CDR1 LGHDT and CDR2 YNNKEL come from the germline V gene (reference sequence).

This clone was counted a single time. The rearrangement joins TRBV5-4 to TRBJ1-4; 8 bases fit TRBD1. V lost 7 bases, J lost 7 bases, and 6 bases stayed unmatched. The CDR3 sequence is 13 residues long. CDR1 is SGHNT, CDR2 YYREEE, per germline (reference sequence). This CDR3 reads CASSRQGTEKLFF. The CDR3 DNA follows: TGTGCCAGCTCACGACAGGGGACTGAAAAACTGTTTTTT.

The CDR3: CASSVELTNEQFF. The CDR3 nucleotides are TGTGCCAGCAGCGTAGAACTAACCAATGAGCAGTTCTTC. This chain uses TRBV9 with TRBJ2-1, with D unresolved. Trimming took 0 bases from V and 6 from J, leaving 7 bases between them. Germline lookup yields CDR1 SGDLS and CDR2 YYNGEE. The CDR3 length is 13 residues.

This chain connects TRBV7-9 to TRBJ2-7, with 10 bases fitting TRBD1. This CDR3 is 16 amino acids long. V gave up 4 bases and J gave up 6 bases; unmatched junction bases: 12. Germline V gene data show CDR1 as SEHNR and CDR2 as FQNEAQ (reference sequence). The CDR3 nucleotides are TGTGCCAGCAGCTCCTCCCAGACAGGGGGCTTTGGCGAGCAGTACTTC. This gives the protein CASSSSQTGGFGEQYF.

This clone was observed a handful of times. The chain couples TRBV7-9 to TRBJ2-1, with TRBD2 matching over 7 bases. J lost 6 bases, V lost 5 bases, and 13 bases had no gene match. Germline V gives CDR1 SEHNR, CDR2 FQNEAQ (reference sequence). CDR3 size: 16 residues. CDR3 bases: TGTGCCAGCAGCCCACGACCGGGACTAAGGATCAATGAGCAGTTCTTC. Translated, it gives CASSPRPGLRINEQFF.

This rearrangement joins TRBV28 to TRBJ1-5; D is perhaps TRBD1 (5 bases). The CDR3 length is 14 residues. Germline assignment: CDR1 MDHEN and CDR2 SYDVKM. The V end was cut by 1 base, the J end by 7 bases, with 11 bases between. DNA for the CDR3: TGTGCCAGCAGTTTATTAGGGGAAGCACAGCCCCAGCATTTT. Residues: CASSLLGEAQPQHF.